This is a list of T cell receptor beta chains from one sample in a study of molecular identifiers for immune sequencing clone quantification. In TCRdb, the PCR reads were re-called with MiXCR into one record per CDR3 protein. The sample records 350,000 or so distinct CDR3 sequences, about 20% being singletons. Sequenced input: naive CD8+ T cells from blood, with Jurkat cell RNA spiked in. Source of these receptors: a human donor in good health. Some libraries in this study had Jurkat cell RNA spiked in. CDR3s include the opening cysteine and the closing phenylalanine or tryptophan. Each record gives: V gene, D gene, clone size, J gene, CDR3 DNA, CDR3 protein. The D gene is left open where the match is weak. For some rows the clone size is stated as once, few or many, or as a class when expanded; others skip it.

v_call: TRBV6-5
d_call: TRBD2
clone_size: many
j_call: TRBJ2-3
cdr3_nt: TGTGCCAGCAGTTACTCAATCTCGCGGGGGGTCGGGGCAGATACGCAGTATTTT
cdr3_aa: CASSYSISRGVGADTQYF

v_call: TRBV20-1
d_call: -
clone_size: many
j_call: TRBJ2-5
cdr3_nt: TGCAGTGCTAGAGATCTTGCGACCCAGTACTTC
cdr3_aa: CSARDLATQYF

v_call: TRBV10-3
d_call: TRBD1
clone_size: -
j_call: TRBJ2-5
cdr3_nt: TGTGCCACCGACTCTGGGACAGCCGAAGAGACCCAGTACTTC
cdr3_aa: CATDSGTAEETQYF

v_call: TRBV4-3
d_call: -
clone_size: many
j_call: TRBJ1-4
cdr3_nt: TGCGCCAGCAGCCAAGAGGACAGCCGTAATGAAAAACTGTTTTTT
cdr3_aa: CASSQEDSRNEKLFF

v_call: TRBV23-1
d_call: -
clone_size: many
j_call: TRBJ2-7
cdr3_nt: TGCGCCAGCCCTGGGCTAATTCGACGCTCCGTCGAGCAGTACTTC
cdr3_aa: CASPGLIRRSVEQYF

v_call: TRBV27
d_call: -
clone_size: many
j_call: TRBJ2-7
cdr3_nt: TGTGCCAGCAGTTTGAACCCCCCCTACGAGCAGTACTTC
cdr3_aa: CASSLNPPYEQYF

v_call: TRBV3-1
d_call: TRBD2
clone_size: -
j_call: TRBJ2-5
cdr3_nt: TGTGCCAGCAGCCAAGAACATCTAGCGGGTATCCAAGAGACCCAGTACTTC
cdr3_aa: CASSQEHLAGIQETQYF

v_call: TRBV13
d_call: TRBD1
clone_size: few
j_call: TRBJ1-1
cdr3_nt: TGTGCCACCAACACCGGGACAGGGATTACTGAAGCTTTCTTT
cdr3_aa: CATNTGTGITEAFF

v_call: TRBV9
d_call: -
clone_size: many
j_call: TRBJ2-7
cdr3_nt: TGTGCCAGCAGCGTAGGACTGCCGGGCTACGAGCAGTACTTC
cdr3_aa: CASSVGLPGYEQYF

v_call: TRBV6-2/TRBV6-3
d_call: -
clone_size: many
j_call: TRBJ2-3
cdr3_nt: TGTGCCAGCAGTTCCGGGCCCACAGATACGCAGTATTTT
cdr3_aa: CASSSGPTDTQYF

v_call: TRBV6-2/TRBV6-3
d_call: TRBD2
clone_size: few
j_call: TRBJ2-1
cdr3_nt: TGTGCCAGCAGCTACGAGGGACTAGCGGGAGGTTGGGATGAGCAGTTCTTC
cdr3_aa: CASSYEGLAGGWDEQFF

v_call: TRBV4-3
d_call: -
clone_size: once
j_call: TRBJ1-1
cdr3_nt: TGCGCCAGCAGCCAAGGAGCCGGGGCTTGGACTGAAGCTTTCTTT
cdr3_aa: CASSQGAGAWTEAFF

v_call: TRBV7-8
d_call: TRBD1
clone_size: few
j_call: TRBJ2-1
cdr3_nt: TGTGCCAGCAGCTCCCCGGGACAGGGGCATAATGAGCAGTTCTTC
cdr3_aa: CASSSPGQGHNEQFF